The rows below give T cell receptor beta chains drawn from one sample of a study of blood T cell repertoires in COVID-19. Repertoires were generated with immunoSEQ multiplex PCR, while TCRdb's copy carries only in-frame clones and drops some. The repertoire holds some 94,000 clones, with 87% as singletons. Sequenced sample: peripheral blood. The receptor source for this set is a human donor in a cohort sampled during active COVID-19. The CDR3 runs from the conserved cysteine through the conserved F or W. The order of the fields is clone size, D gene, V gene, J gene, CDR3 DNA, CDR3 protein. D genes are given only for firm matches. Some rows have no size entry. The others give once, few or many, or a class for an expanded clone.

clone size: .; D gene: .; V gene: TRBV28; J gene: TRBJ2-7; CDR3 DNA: TGTGCCAGCACCCTAGACCTCTCGCCCTCCTACGAGCAGTACTTC; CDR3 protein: CASTLDLSPSYEQYF
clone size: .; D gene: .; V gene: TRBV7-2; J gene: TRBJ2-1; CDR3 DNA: TGTGCCAGCAGCTTAGTACTCTTTGAGCAGTTCTTC; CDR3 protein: CASSLVLFEQFF
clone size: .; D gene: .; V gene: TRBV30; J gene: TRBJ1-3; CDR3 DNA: TGTGCCTGGAGTGGCCCAGGCCGATTCTCTGGAAACACCATATATTTT; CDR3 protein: CAWSGPGRFSGNTIYF
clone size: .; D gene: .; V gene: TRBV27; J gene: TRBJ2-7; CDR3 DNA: TGTGCCAGCAGTTTATTCTCCCCGGGGTACGAGCAGTACTTC; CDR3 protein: CASSLFSPGYEQYF
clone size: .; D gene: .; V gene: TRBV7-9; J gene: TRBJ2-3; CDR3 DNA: TGTGCCAGCAGCCCCCCTTCGAGGGGGACAGATACGCAGTATTTT; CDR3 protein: CASSPPSRGTDTQYF
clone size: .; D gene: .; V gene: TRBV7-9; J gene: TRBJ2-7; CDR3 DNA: TGTGCCAGCAGCTTAGGGTTCAGGGACGAGCAGTACTTC; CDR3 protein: CASSLGFRDEQYF
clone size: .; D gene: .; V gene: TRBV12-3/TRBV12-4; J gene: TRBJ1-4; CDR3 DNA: TGTGCCAGCAGTTTAGCCCGTTCACTCAGGGTGTTTTTT; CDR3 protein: CASSLARSLRVFF
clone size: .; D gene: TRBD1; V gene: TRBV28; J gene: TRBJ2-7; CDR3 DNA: TGTGCCAGCAGTGTTGCCGGGACAGGGTCCCTCAGCGAGCAGTACTTC; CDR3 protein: CASSVAGTGSLSEQYF
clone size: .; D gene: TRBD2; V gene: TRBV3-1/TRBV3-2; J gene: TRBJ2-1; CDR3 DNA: TGTGCCAGCAGCCAAGACTTCGGGACTAGCGGGGGAGGGGAGCAGTTCTTC; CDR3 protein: CASSQDFGTSGGGEQFF
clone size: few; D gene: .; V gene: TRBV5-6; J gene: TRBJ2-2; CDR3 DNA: TGTGCCAGCAGCTTGCAGGGATGGTACACCGGGGAGCTGTTTTTT; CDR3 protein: CASSLQGWYTGELFF
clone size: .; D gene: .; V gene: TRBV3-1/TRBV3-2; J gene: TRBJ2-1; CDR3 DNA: TGTGCCAGCAGCAACTTGCCATACAATGAGCAGTTCTTC; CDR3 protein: CASSNLPYNEQFF
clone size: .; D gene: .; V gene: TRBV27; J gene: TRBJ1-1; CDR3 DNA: TGTGCCAGCAGCTACCAAAGGGGTCCGAACACTGAAGCTTTCTTT; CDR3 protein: CASSYQRGPNTEAFF
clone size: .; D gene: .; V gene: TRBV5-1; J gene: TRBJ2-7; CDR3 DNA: TGCGCCAGCAGCCCCATCGGCTACGAGCAGTACTTC; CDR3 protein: CASSPIGYEQYF
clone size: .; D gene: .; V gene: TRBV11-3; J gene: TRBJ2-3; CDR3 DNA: TGTGCCAGCAGCTTAGAAGGCAGGGAGGCAGATACGCAGTATTTT; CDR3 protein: CASSLEGREADTQYF
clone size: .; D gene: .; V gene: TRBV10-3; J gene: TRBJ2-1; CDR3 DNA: TGTGCCAACCAGGAGGGGCGCAATGAGCAGTTCTTC; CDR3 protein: CANQEGRNEQFF
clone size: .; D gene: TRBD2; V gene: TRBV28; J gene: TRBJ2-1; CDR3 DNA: TGTGCCAGCAGTACCTTTAGCGGGAGCTTCGGGGATGAGCAGTTCTTC; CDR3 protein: CASSTFSGSFGDEQFF
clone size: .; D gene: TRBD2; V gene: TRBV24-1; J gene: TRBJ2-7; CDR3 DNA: TGTGCCACCAGTGATTCGACTAGCGGGAAAAGGGTCGAGCAGTACTTC; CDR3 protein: CATSDSTSGKRVEQYF
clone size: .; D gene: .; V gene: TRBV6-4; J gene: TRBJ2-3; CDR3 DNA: TGTGCCAGCAGTGACACCATATCTGCGGGGCCAGATACGCAGTATTTT; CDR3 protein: CASSDTISAGPDTQYF
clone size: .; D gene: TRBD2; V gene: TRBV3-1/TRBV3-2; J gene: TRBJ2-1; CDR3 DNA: TGTGCCAGCAGCTACCTAGCGGGAGTCTCTAATGAGCAGTTCTTC; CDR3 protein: CASSYLAGVSNEQFF
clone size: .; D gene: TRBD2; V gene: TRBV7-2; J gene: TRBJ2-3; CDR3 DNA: TGTGCCAGCAGCGACCAGACGCTAGCGGAGTGGGGTGAAGATACGCAGTATTTT; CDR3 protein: CASSDQTLAEWGEDTQYF
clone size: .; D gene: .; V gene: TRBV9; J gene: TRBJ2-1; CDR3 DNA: TGTGCCAGCAGCGTAGGGGGGACAACCTACAATGAGCAGTTCTTC; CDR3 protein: CASSVGGTTYNEQFF
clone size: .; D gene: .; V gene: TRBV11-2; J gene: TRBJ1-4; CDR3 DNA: TGTGCCAGCAGCTTAGATTTGACAGCCAATGAAAAACTGTTTTTT; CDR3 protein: CASSLDLTANEKLFF
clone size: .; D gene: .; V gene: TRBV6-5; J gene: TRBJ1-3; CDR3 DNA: TGTGCCTCCCGCAGGGCCCATGGAAACACCATATATTTT; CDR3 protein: CASRRAHGNTIYF
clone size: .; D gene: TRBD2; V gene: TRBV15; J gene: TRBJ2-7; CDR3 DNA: TGTGCCACCAGCGCCCGACTAGCGGACTACGAGCAGTACTTC; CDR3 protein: CATSARLADYEQYF
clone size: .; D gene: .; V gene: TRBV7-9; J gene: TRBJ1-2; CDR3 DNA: TGTGCCAGCAGCCCGGGGAGGGAGTCTGGCTACACCTTC; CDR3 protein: CASSPGRESGYTF
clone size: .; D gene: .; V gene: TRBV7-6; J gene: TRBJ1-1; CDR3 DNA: TGTGCCAGCAGACCCAGGGTGGGCCAGGTGAACACTGAAGCTTTCTTT; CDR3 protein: CASRPRVGQVNTEAFF
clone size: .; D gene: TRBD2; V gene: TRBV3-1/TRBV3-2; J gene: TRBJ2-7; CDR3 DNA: TGTGCCAGCAGCCAGCCCCCGGGGGGGGAGCAGTACTTC; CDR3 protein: CASSQPPGGEQYF
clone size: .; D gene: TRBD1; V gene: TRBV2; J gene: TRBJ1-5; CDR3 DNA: TGTGCCAGCAGTGAAGAACAGGGGGTGAGTCAGCCCCAGCATTTT; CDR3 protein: CASSEEQGVSQPQHF
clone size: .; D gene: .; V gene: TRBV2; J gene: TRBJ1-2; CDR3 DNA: TGTGCCAGCAGTGTTAAAGGTGGCGGGGGCTACACCTTC; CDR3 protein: CASSVKGGGGYTF
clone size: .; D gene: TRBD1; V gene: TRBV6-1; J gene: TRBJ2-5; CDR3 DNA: TGTGCCAGCAGTGACATGGACAGGGAGGAGACCCAGTACTTC; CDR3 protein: CASSDMDREETQYF
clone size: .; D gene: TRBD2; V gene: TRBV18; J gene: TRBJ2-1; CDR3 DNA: TGTGCCAGCTCACCGCTAGCGGGAGGGATTCACAATGAGCAGTTCTTC; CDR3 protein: CASSPLAGGIHNEQFF
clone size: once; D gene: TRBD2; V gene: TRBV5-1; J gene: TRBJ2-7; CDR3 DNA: TGCGCCAGCAGCCTGGGAAATACCGGCCGGGGGGGGACCTACGAGCAGTACTTC; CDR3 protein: CASSLGNTGRGGTYEQYF
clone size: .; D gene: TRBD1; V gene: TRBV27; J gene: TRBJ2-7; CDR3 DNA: TGTGCCAGCAGTTTATTGCCCCCCGGGACAGGGTACCACGAGCAGTACTTC; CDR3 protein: CASSLLPPGTGYHEQYF
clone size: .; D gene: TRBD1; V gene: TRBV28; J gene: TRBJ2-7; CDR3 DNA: TGTGCCAGCAGCCCCGGGACAGGGGTTCGCGAGCAGTACTTC; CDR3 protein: CASSPGTGVREQYF
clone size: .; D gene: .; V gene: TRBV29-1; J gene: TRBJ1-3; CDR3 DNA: TGCAGCGCCCGAGAGGGATTAGGCTCTGGAAACACCATATATTTT; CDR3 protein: CSAREGLGSGNTIYF
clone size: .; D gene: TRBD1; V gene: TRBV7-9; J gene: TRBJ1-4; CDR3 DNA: TGTGCCAGCAGCCTCGGAGAGGGGGCGCCGGAAAAACTGTTTTTT; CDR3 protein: CASSLGEGAPEKLFF
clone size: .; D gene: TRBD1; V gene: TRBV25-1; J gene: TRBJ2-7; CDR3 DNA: TGTGCCAGCAGTGAAATCCGGACAGGGGGCTACGAGCAGTACTTC; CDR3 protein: CASSEIRTGGYEQYF
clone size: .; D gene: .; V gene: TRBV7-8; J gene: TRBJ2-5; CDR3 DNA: TGTGCCAGCAGCTTAGGTGGCAGGAATTTAGAGACCCAGTACTTC; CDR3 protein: CASSLGGRNLETQYF
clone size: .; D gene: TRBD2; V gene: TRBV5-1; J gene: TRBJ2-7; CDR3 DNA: TGCGCCAGCAGCTCCGGGGGAGCGGGAAGCTACGAGCAGTACTTC; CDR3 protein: CASSSGGAGSYEQYF
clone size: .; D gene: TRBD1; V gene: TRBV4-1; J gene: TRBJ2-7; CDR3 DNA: TGCGCCAGCAGCCGCGGACAGGGTCTCTACGAGCAGTACTTC; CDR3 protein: CASSRGQGLYEQYF
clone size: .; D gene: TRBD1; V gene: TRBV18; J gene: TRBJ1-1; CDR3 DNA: TGTGCCAGCTCACAGGACAGGGTGGGAGGGGATCTAATGAACACTGAAGCTTTCTTT; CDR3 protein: CASSQDRVGGDLMNTEAFF
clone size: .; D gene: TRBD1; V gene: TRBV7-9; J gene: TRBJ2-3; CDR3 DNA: TGTGCCAGCAGCTTAGTCGGGGCAGGGGGTCTGTCAGATACGCAGTATTTT; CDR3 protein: CASSLVGAGGLSDTQYF
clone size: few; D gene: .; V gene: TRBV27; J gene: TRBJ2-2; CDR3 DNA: TGTGCCAGCTCGATCCGCGTAGTTTTGAGCACCGGGGAGCTGTTTTTT; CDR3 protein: CASSIRVVLSTGELFF
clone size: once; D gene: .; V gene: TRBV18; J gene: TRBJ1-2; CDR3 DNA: TGTGCCAGCTCACCAAACAGGGCTCGTGGCTACACCTTC; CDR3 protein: CASSPNRARGYTF
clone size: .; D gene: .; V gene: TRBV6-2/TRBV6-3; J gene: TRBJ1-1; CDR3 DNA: TGTGCCAGCAGTTACTCCCCCCTCCGGGGAACTGAAGCTTTCTTT; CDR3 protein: CASSYSPLRGTEAFF
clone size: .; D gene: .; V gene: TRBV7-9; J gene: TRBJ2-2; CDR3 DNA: TGTGCCAGCAGCTCACAGGCAGGAGTGGGGGAGCTGTTTTTT; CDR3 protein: CASSSQAGVGELFF
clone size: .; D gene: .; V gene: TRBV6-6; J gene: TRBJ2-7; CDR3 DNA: TGTGCCAGCAGTTACGATGGCAGGGTCGTCGAGCAGTACTTC; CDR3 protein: CASSYDGRVVEQYF
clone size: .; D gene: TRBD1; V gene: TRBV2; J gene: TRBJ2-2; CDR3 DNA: TGTGCCAGCAACACACAACAGGGGATGGGCACCGGGGAGCTGTTTTTT; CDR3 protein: CASNTQQGMGTGELFF
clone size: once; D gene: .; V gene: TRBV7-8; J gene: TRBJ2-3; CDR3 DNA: TGTGCCAGCTCACGACAGGTGAGCACAGATACGCAGTATTTT; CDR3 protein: CASSRQVSTDTQYF
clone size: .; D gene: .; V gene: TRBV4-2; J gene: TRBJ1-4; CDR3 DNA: TGTGCCAGCAGCCAAGCGCTGCGGGACTTCATTGGGGAAAAACTGTTTTTT; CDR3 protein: CASSQALRDFIGEKLFF